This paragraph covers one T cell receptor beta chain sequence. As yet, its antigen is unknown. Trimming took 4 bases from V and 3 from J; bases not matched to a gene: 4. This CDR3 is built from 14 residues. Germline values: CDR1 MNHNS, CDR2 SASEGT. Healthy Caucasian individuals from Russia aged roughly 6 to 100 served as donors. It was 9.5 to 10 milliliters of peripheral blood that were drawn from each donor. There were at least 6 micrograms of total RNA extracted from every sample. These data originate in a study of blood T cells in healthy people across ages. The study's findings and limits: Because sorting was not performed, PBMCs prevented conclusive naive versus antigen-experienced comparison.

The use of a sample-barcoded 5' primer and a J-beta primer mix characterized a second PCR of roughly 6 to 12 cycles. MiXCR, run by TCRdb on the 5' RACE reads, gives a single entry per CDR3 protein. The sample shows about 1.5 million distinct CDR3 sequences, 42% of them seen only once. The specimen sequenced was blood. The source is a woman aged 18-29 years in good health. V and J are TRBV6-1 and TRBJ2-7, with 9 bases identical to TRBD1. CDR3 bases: TGTGCCAGCAGTGGTTGGGACAGGGACTACGAGCAGTACTTC. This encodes CASSGWDRDYEQYF.